Following are 26 T cell receptor beta chains from one sample sequenced in a study of cytomegalovirus exposure and HLA in healthy donors. A multiplex PCR was run with 60 Vbeta primers and 13 Jbeta primers. TCRdb's copy holds only in-frame clones and misses some; the assay was immunoSEQ multiplex PCR. The data hold 150,000 to 180,000 clones, with roughly 79% observed a single time. Material for sequencing was PBMCs. Every receptor here comes from a man in his late teens or twenties in good health and CMV-seronegative.

This clone was counted once. V usage is TRBV7-2 and J usage is TRBJ2-7; 8 bases fit TRBD2. The CDR3 has 15 amino acids. Germline values: CDR1 SGHTA, CDR2 FQGNSA. J was trimmed by 3 bases and V by 1 base; bases with no gene match: 5. CDR3 sequence (DNA): TGTGCCAGCAGCTTAGTTACGGGGGGGCGCTACGAGCAGTACTTC. Translating gives CASSLVTGGRYEQYF.

This chain uses TRBV27 with TRBJ2-3, with 7 bases lining up with TRBD2. CDR1 is MNHEY and CDR2 is SMNVEV in the germline V gene (reference sequence). The CDR3 runs to 14 residues. V was pared by 6 bases and J by 6 bases, with 9 bases of the junction left unmatched. CDR3 nucleotide sequence: TGTGCCAGCAGGTCGGGGGAGGGTGTCGATACGCAGTATTTT. The encoded protein is CASRSGEGVDTQYF.

The chain has TRBV10-2 and TRBJ2-5; 14 nucleotides agree with TRBD2. Germline V gene lookup returns CDR1 WSHSY and CDR2 SAAADI. V lost 8 bases to trimming and J lost 5 bases; unmatched junction nucleotides: 4. The CDR3 length is 14 residues. CDR3: CASRLAGGEETQYF. DNA of the CDR3: TGCGCCAGCCGACTAGCGGGGGGGGAGGAGACCCAGTACTTC.

The chain combines TRBV18 with TRBJ2-6; tentatively, D is TRBD1 (6 bases). Trimming cost V 1 base and J 4 bases, with 20 bases left between them. The length of the CDR3 is 19 residues. Per germline, CDR1 KGHSH and CDR2 LQKENI. CDR3 in DNA: TGTGCCAGCTCACCACTACCATCCGGGACACCGTCGGGGGCCAACGTCCTGACTTTC. It translates to CASSPLPSGTPSGANVLTF.

The V call is TRBV18, the J call TRBJ1-4; maybe TRBD1 (6 bases). Germline CDR1 and CDR2: KGHSH and LQKENI. This CDR3 has 15 residues. Deletions cut 6 bases from V and 0 bases from J, with 11 bases between. CDR3 in DNA: TGTGCCAGCTCGCCCCAGGGGACAACTAATGAAAAACTGTTTTTT. Its protein product is CASSPQGTTNEKLFF.

This clone was counted a few times. One junction end does not reproduce the germline sequence, and a read error may be involved. The rearrangement joins TRBV2 to TRBJ2-6; 12 nucleotides line up with TRBD1. The CDR3 sequence is 19 residues long. The germline CDR1 and CDR2 sequences are SNHLY and FYNNEI. The CDR3 spells CASSEVLGQGASGANGLTF. The DNA for the CDR3 is TGTGCCAGCAGTGAAGTCTTGGGACAGGGGGCGTCTGGGGCCAACGGCCTGACTTTC.

The chain has TRBV4-3 and TRBJ1-2; unclear D gene. CDR3 length: 13 residues. The germline V and J ends were trimmed by 0 bases and 8 bases, with 10 bases remaining between them. Germline CDR1 LGHNA, CDR2 YSLEER. In DNA, the CDR3 is TGCGCCAGCAGCCAAGAGAGGCACGACGGCTACACCTTC. Its protein is CASSQERHDGYTF.

The chain carries TRBV18 and TRBJ1-4; D is perhaps TRBD1 (5 bases). In germline, CDR1 is KGHSH, CDR2 LQKENI. V was clipped by 1 base and J by 0 bases, with 15 bases between them. This CDR3 contains 18 residues. CDR3 sequence reads: CASSPRVQGTATNEKLFF. The CDR3 DNA is TGTGCCAGCTCACCACGAGTGCAGGGCACAGCAACTAATGAAAAACTGTTTTTT.

J is TRBJ1-5 and V is TRBV28, with D possibly being TRBD1 (5 bases). V was clipped by 3 bases and J by 7 bases, with 16 bases between them. Germline CDR1 reads MDHEN; CDR2 reads SYDVKM. There are 15 residues in the CDR3. This chain's CDR3 is CASSFSARGEQPQHF. CDR3 nucleotide sequence: TGTGCCAGCAGTTTTAGCGCCCGGGGGGAACAGCCCCAGCATTTT.

The chain joins TRBV4-2 to TRBJ1-4, with D possibly TRBD1 on 5 matching bases. Per germline, CDR1 LGHNA and CDR2 YNFKEQ. Trimming removed 0 bases from V and 7 bases from J, with 15 bases in between. This CDR3 region has 16 residues. CDR3 nucleotide sequence: TGTGCCAGCAGCCAAGACCCCCTGACGGGGGGTGAAAAACTGTTTTTT. Its translation: CASSQDPLTGGEKLFF.

The chain uses TRBV5-1 and TRBJ1-1; 10 positions agree with TRBD1. The CDR3 consists of 16 residues. The junction had 7 bases not matched to a gene; V was cut back by 4 bases and J by 1 base. CDR1 is SGHRS and CDR2 is YFSETQ in the germline V gene. The CDR3 is CASSPSGTGANTEAFF. CDR3 bases: TGCGCCAGCAGCCCTTCCGGGACAGGGGCGAACACTGAAGCTTTCTTT.

The CDR3 DNA sequence: TGCGCCAGCAGCCCGACTAACTACCGAGAGCTGTTTTTT. This encodes CASSPTNYRELFF. The rearrangement links TRBV4-1 to TRBJ2-2; perhaps TRBD2 as D (5 bases). The V and J ends lost 4 bases and 11 bases respectively, with 14 bases between them. Per germline, CDR1 MGHRA and CDR2 YSYEKL. The CDR3 length is 13 residues.

This clone was recorded a few times. The J gene is TRBJ1-3, the V gene TRBV30; D remains unclear. Germline V gene sequence: CDR1 GTSNPN, CDR2 SVGIG (reference sequence). Trimming pared 0 bases from V and 1 base from J, leaving 4 bases between. The CDR3 is 13 amino acids. CDR3 protein: CAWSVLSGNTIYF. The CDR3 coding sequence is TGTGCCTGGAGTGTACTGTCTGGAAACACCATATATTTT.

The V call is TRBV4-3, the J call TRBJ2-1; 7 bases fit TRBD1. From germline, CDR1 is LGHNA and CDR2 YSLEER. With V trimmed by 2 bases and J by 4 bases, 2 bases remained unmatched. The CDR3 is 14 amino acids. This CDR3 reads CASSQMDRYNEQFF. The CDR3 bases are TGCGCCAGCAGCCAAATGGACAGGTACAATGAGCAGTTCTTC.

This clone has a single count. This rearrangement joins TRBV5-1 to TRBJ1-1, with a weak D call TRBD1 (6 bases). Germline V gene lookup returns CDR1 SGHRS and CDR2 YFSETQ. Trimming took off 2 bases at V and 2 bases at J, with 10 bases between the two ends. The CDR3 is 14 residues long. The CDR3 coding sequence is TGCGCCAGCAGCTTAACAGGGACAAACACTGAAGCTTTCTTT. Encoded protein: CASSLTGTNTEAFF.

The chain recombines TRBV7-9 with TRBJ2-3; TRBD2 matches 8 bases. CDR1 and CDR2 (germline): SEHNR, FQNEAQ (reference sequence). The CDR3 loop spans 17 amino acids. V lost 1 base, J lost 3 bases, and 9 bases stayed unmatched. The CDR3 region has the DNA TGTGCCAGCAGCTTAGGTCCCTGGGCGGGGGGTACAGATACGCAGTATTTT. It specifies CASSLGPWAGGTDTQYF.

The genes are TRBV5-1 and TRBJ2-3, with 15 nucleotides matching TRBD2. The CDR3 extends over 16 amino acids. Unmatched junction bases numbered 5, after V lost 4 bases and J lost 5 bases. Germline lookup yields CDR1 SGHRS and CDR2 YFSETQ. This chain's CDR3 is CASSGGTSGGLDTQYF. The CDR3 DNA reads TGCGCCAGCAGCGGGGGGACTAGCGGGGGGTTAGATACGCAGTATTTT.

The J gene is TRBJ2-2, the V gene TRBV7-2, with 8 positions matching TRBD2. This CDR3 has 16 amino acids. Germline V gene sequence: CDR1 SGHTA, CDR2 FQGNSA. Unmatched junction bases numbered 3, after V lost 0 bases and J lost 3 bases. The CDR3 sequence: CASSLAPTSDTGELFF. CDR3 DNA sequence: TGTGCCAGCAGCTTAGCCCCGACTAGCGACACCGGGGAGCTGTTTTTT. Full variable domain (missing parts from reference TRBV7-2 and TRBJ2-2): GAGVSQSPSNKVTEKGKDVELRCDPISGHTALYWYRQSLGQGLEFLIYFQGNSAPDKSGLPSDRFSAERTGGSVSTLTIQRTQQEDSAVYLCASSLAPTSDTGELFFGEGSRLTVL.

The V and J genes are TRBV30 and TRBJ1-6; no clear D. Germline assignment: CDR1 GTSNPN and CDR2 SVGIG (reference sequence). The CDR3 covers 17 residues. Trimming pared 2 bases from V and 3 bases from J, leaving 17 bases between. The CDR3 protein is CAWSPGAVSNYNSPLHF. DNA for the CDR3: TGTGCCTGGAGTCCTGGAGCGGTATCTAACTATAATTCACCCCTCCACTTT. Full variable domain (rest looked up from reference TRBV30 and TRBJ1-6): SQTIHQWPATLVQPVGSPLSLECTVEGTSNPNLYWYRQAAGRGLQLLFYSVGIGQISSEVPQNLSASRPQDRQFILSSKKLLLSDSGFYLCAWSPGAVSNYNSPLHFGNGTRLTVT.

V and J are TRBV7-2 and TRBJ2-2; no reliable D call. The CDR3 length is 13 residues. CDR1 SGHTA and CDR2 FQGNSA come from the germline V gene. Between the trimmed V and J ends, which lost 8 bases and 1 base, there was a span of 8 bases. The CDR3 bases are TGTGCCAGCGGGCAGAAGAACACCGGGGAGCTGTTTTTT. The encoded protein is CASGQKNTGELFF.

CDR3 nucleotides: TGTGCCAGCAGGTTACAGGGTATGAACACTGAAGCTTTCTTT. It encodes CASRLQGMNTEAFF. The chain recombines TRBV7-2 with TRBJ1-1; D may be TRBD1 (6 bases). This CDR3 has 14 residues. The ends were cut back, 6 bases at V and 0 bases at J, with 11 bases in the middle. CDR1 and CDR2 (germline): SGHTA, FQGNSA.

For the CDR3, the DNA is TGTGCCAGCAGCCTTCTGGGACACGCCTCTGATAGCAATCAGCCCCAGCATTTT. As protein: CASSLLGHASDSNQPQHF. The rearrangement uses TRBV28 and TRBJ1-5; possible D gene TRBD1, 6 bases. The CDR3 runs to 18 residues. V was shortened by 6 bases and J by 0 bases, with 21 bases between the two germline ends. Germline lookup yields CDR1 MDHEN and CDR2 SYDVKM.

The rearrangement links TRBV11-3 to TRBJ2-3, with D perhaps matching TRBD1 (5 bases). The CDR3 sequence is 15 residues long. Germline V gives CDR1 SGHNT, CDR2 YENEEA. With 3 bases removed from V and 0 bases from J, the gap between germline ends came to 10 bases. The CDR3 nucleotides are TGTGCCAGCAGCTTTGGCCAGGGCAGCACAGATACGCAGTATTTT. Its protein is CASSFGQGSTDTQYF. Filled out from reference TRBV11-3 and TRBJ2-3, the complete variable domain reads EAGVVQSPRYKIIEKKQPVAFWCNPISGHNTLYWYLQNLGQGPELLIRYENEEAVDDSQLPKDRFSAERLKGVDSTLKIQPAELGDSAVYLCASSFGQGSTDTQYFGPGTRLTVL.

J is TRBJ2-7 and V is TRBV4-1, with 8 bases aligning to TRBD1. Germline CDR1 and CDR2: MGHRA and YSYEKL. V gave up 0 bases and J gave up 4 bases; unmatched junction bases: 11. The CDR3 has 17 residues. CDR3 coding DNA: TGCGCCAGCAGCCAAGAATTGTCCAGGGGGCTCGGGTACGAGCAGTACTTC. It encodes CASSQELSRGLGYEQYF.

This clone was seen just once. The chain has TRBV6-5 and TRBJ2-6, with TRBD1 as a possible D gene (6 bases). The CDR3 contains 15 residues. V shed 5 bases and J shed 2 bases, with 10 bases lying between them. The germline V gene encodes CDR1 MNHEY and CDR2 SVGAGI. CDR3 sequence reads: CASSANRAGANVLTF. The CDR3 coding sequence is TGTGCCAGCAGTGCCAACAGGGCTGGGGCCAACGTCCTGACTTTC.

The chain employs TRBV18 and TRBJ2-3, with 9 bases fitting TRBD1. The CDR3 totals 15 residues. Trimming at V came to 3 bases and at J to 2 bases, leaving 3 bases not matched to a gene. Germline V gives CDR1 KGHSH, CDR2 LQKENI. This chain's CDR3 is CASSPTGGVTDTQYF. CDR3 DNA sequence: TGTGCCAGCTCACCCACAGGGGGCGTCACAGATACGCAGTATTTT.